A selection of T cell receptor beta chains follows, all from one sample in a study of cytomegalovirus exposure and HLA in healthy donors. TCRdb's copy holds only in-frame clones and misses some; the assay was immunoSEQ multiplex PCR. The table has about 120,000 clones, around 86% seen once. Sequenced input: PBMCs. These receptors were obtained from a man between 18 and 29 years old in good health and CMV-seronegative. Each CDR3 is given with its conserved first and last residue. Clone sizes are given selectively: once, few, many, or a class where the clone is expanded.

clone_size	v_call	j_call	cdr3_aa
NA	TRBV10-3	TRBJ2-7	CAIGKTGFSYEQYF
NA	TRBV5-1	TRBJ2-3	CASSSRTSGGVDTQYF
NA	TRBV5-6	TRBJ1-6	CASSLEQGHNSPLHF
once	TRBV4-1	TRBJ2-1	CASKRELAANNEQFF
NA	TRBV30	TRBJ1-2	CAWSVRWVSEGYTF
NA	TRBV10-3	TRBJ2-1	CAISGTSGSSYNEQFF
once	TRBV11-2	TRBJ2-3	CASSLGRQGRREDTQYF
NA	TRBV25-1	TRBJ2-1	CASSLTGGYNEQFF
few	TRBV27	TRBJ1-2	CASSLRAGGNGYTF
NA	TRBV30	TRBJ1-4	CAWYRSTNEKLFF
NA	TRBV5-6	TRBJ1-2	CASSLGGRQNYGYTF
NA	TRBV19	TRBJ1-1	CASKDRYTEAFF
NA	TRBV11-2	TRBJ1-1	CASSFDSTNTEAFF
NA	TRBV5-6	TRBJ2-4	CASRRDSSSGLAKNIQYF
NA	TRBV9	TRBJ1-1	CASSVTGNTEAFF
NA	TRBV6-6	TRBJ1-1	CASSPPGQGSEAFF
NA	TRBV27	TRBJ1-5	CASRLQGVSNQPQHF
NA	TRBV20-1	TRBJ2-3	CSARGTGSQYF
NA	TRBV9	TRBJ1-1	CASSVGGVETEAFF
few	TRBV5-1	TRBJ2-7	CASSLDLQSRYF
NA	TRBV5-1	TRBJ2-7	CASSFQDRGPSYEQYF
NA	TRBV2	TRBJ2-7	CASSLAGTAYEQYF
few	TRBV12-5	TRBJ2-7	CASGPDRAGEQYF
NA	TRBV19	TRBJ2-1	CASTWGRSTYNEQFF
few	TRBV30	TRBJ1-1	CAWSSGIGTEAFF
NA	TRBV11-3	TRBJ2-2	CASSGQGGGELFF
NA	TRBV5-6	TRBJ2-5	CASSLKIASETQYF
NA	TRBV30	TRBJ2-2	CAWMGSGTGELFF
NA	TRBV2	TRBJ1-4	CATARALPTNEKLFF
NA	TRBV30	TRBJ2-7	CAWSVASGGTMEQYF
NA	TRBV25-1	TRBJ1-6	CASSGTGSSPLHF
NA	TRBV2	TRBJ1-1	CASRATEAFF
once	TRBV5-4	TRBJ1-1	CASTDLLVVGTGGIRSEAFF
NA	TRBV7-9	TRBJ2-1	CASSLDTSGAGYNEQFF
NA	TRBV18	TRBJ2-7	CASSPTTSGRTDYEQYF
NA	TRBV5-1	TRBJ1-1	CASRELSDTEAFF
NA	TRBV13	TRBJ2-1	CASSLPSVGGSYNEQFF